The next 19 T cell receptor beta chains were all read from a single sample in a study of blood T cells in healthy people across ages. Using a J-beta primer mix together with a sample-barcoded 5' primer, a second PCR was run for roughly 7 to 12 cycles. Each CDR3 protein is one row after TCRdb ran MiXCR on the 5' RACE reads. The table includes some 1.4 million distinct CDR3 sequences, 42% detected once. The sample consisted of blood. These receptors originate from a young woman in good health.

The gene calls are TRBV3-1 and TRBJ2-2, with a weak D call TRBD2 (5 bases). V gave up 1 base and J gave up 4 bases, with 10 bases separating them. Germline CDR1 reads LGHDT; CDR2 reads YNNKEL (reference sequence). The CDR3 loop spans 15 amino acids. CDR3 nucleotides: TGTGCCAGCAGCCAAGGTGTGGGAGTCACCGGGGAGCTGTTTTTT. Translating gives CASSQGVGVTGELFF.

This clonotype was observed a few times. The chain joins TRBV6-1 to TRBJ2-4, with TRBD1 matching over 8 bases. J lost 0 bases, V lost 6 bases, and 7 bases had no gene match. The germline V gene has CDR1 MNHNS and CDR2 SASEGT. CDR3 size: 16 residues. This chain's CDR3 is CASRKTGALAKNIQYF. The CDR3 nucleotides read TGTGCCAGCAGGAAGACAGGGGCGCTAGCCAAAAACATTCAGTACTTC.

V gene TRBV10-2 combines with J gene TRBJ1-4, with TRBD1 identical over 8 bases. This CDR3 has 15 amino acids. Trimming removed 7 bases from V and 8 bases from J; junction bases left unmatched: 12. Per germline, CDR1 WSHSY and CDR2 SAAADI. CDR3 sequence: CASKNAGGAGEKLFF. The CDR3 region has the DNA TGCGCCAGCAAAAACGCAGGGGGCGCGGGAGAAAAACTGTTTTTT.

The chain uses TRBV29-1 and TRBJ2-7, with TRBD2 identical over 12 bases. The trim removed 4 bases at V and 0 bases at J, leaving 7 bases unmatched. Germline loops: CDR1 SQVTM, CDR2 ANQGSEA. CDR3 length: 16 residues. CDR3 DNA: TGCAGCGTTGTAGGCGGACTAGCGGGGACCTCCTACGAGCAGTACTTC. The encoded protein is CSVVGGLAGTSYEQYF.

V is TRBV20-1 and J is TRBJ2-3; the match to TRBD1 covers 9 bases. Losses at the gene ends were 4 bases for V and 4 bases for J; bases not matched to a gene: 9. This CDR3 region has 15 residues. Germline V gives CDR1 DFQATT, CDR2 SNEGSKA (reference sequence). The CDR3: CSATGTGKGSDTQYF. Here the CDR3 DNA reads TGCAGTGCTACCGGGACAGGGAAGGGCTCAGATACGCAGTATTTT.

About this clonotype itself: One end of the junction does not line up with germline, which may come from a read error. The chain is built from TRBV12-3 or TRBV12-4 and TRBJ2-3, with D tentatively TRBD1 (6 bases). The CDR3 is made up of 14 amino acids. CDR3 amino acids: CASSSRVRGDMQYF. For the CDR3, the DNA is TGTGCCAGCAGTAGCCGGGTCAGGGGAGATATGCAGTATTTT.

This clonotype was recorded a few times. Given a much more abundant clone one base away, this may be a read error. This chain connects TRBV7-9 to TRBJ2-4; 8 nucleotides match TRBD1. Germline CDR1 SEHNR, CDR2 FQNEAQ (reference sequence). The CDR3 has 14 residues. V shed 5 bases and J 6 bases; nucleotides not matched to a gene: 6. The CDR3: CASSVGQGGNIQYF. In DNA form, the CDR3 reads TGTGCCAGCAGCGTAGGACAGGGTGGAAACATTCAGTACTTC. Full variable domain (remainder filled in from reference TRBV7-9 and TRBJ2-4): DTGVSQNPRHKITKRGQNVTFRCDPISEHNRLYWYRQTLGQGPEFLTYFQNEAQLEKSRLLSDRFSAERPKGSFSTLEIQRTEQGDSAMYLCASSVGQGGNIQYFGAGTRLSVL.

The chain's CDR3 is CASSLALAWGGSTDTQYF. The CDR3 DNA follows: TGTGCCAGCAGCTTAGCCCTGGCTTGGGGGGGCAGCACAGATACGCAGTATTTT. The chain employs TRBV7-2 and TRBJ2-3, with TRBD2 as a possible D gene (7 bases). Germline assignment: CDR1 SGHTA and CDR2 FQGNSA. The CDR3 sequence is 18 residues long. The ends were cut back, 0 bases at V and 0 bases at J, with 16 bases in the middle.

The chain is built from TRBV3-1 and TRBJ2-5; D might be TRBD1 (7 bases). The V end lost 1 base, the J end lost 11 bases, and 29 bases lay between the germline ends. The germline V gene has CDR1 LGHDT and CDR2 YNNKEL (reference sequence). The CDR3 extends over 18 amino acids. CDR3 region: CASSQARGDNKASYGQYF. The DNA for the CDR3 is TGTGCCAGCAGCCAAGCCAGGGGGGACAATAAAGCCAGTTACGGGCAGTACTTC.

This clonotype was observed at least ten times. The chain recombines TRBV3-1 with TRBJ1-6; D is uncertain. Trimming pared 4 bases from V and 7 bases from J, leaving 14 bases between. CDR1 and CDR2 from the germline V gene are LGHDT and YNNKEL (reference sequence). The CDR3 length is 15 residues. The CDR3 protein is CASSPGGLENSPLHF. The DNA for the CDR3 is TGTGCCAGCAGCCCGGGAGGGCTCGAGAATTCACCCCTCCACTTT.

The rearrangement links TRBV20-1 to TRBJ1-1, with D hard to call. CDR3 length equals 13 residues. Trimming took off 3 bases at V and 1 base at J, with 9 bases between the two ends. The germline V gene encodes CDR1 DFQATT and CDR2 SNEGSKA (reference sequence). CDR3 sequence (DNA): TGCAGTGCTAGCGGGGTCCGGAACACTGAAGCTTTCTTT. As protein: CSASGVRNTEAFF.

This clonotype was picked up a small number of times. The chain has TRBV20-1 and TRBJ1-2; perhaps TRBD1 as D (5 bases). V lost 5 bases to trimming and J lost 6 bases, with 19 bases between them. The CDR3 length is 14 residues. CDR1 DFQATT and CDR2 SNEGSKA come from the germline V gene (reference sequence). The CDR3 region is CSAPARGGKDGYTF. As DNA, the CDR3 is TGCAGTGCTCCGGCACGGGGGGGTAAAGATGGCTACACCTTC.

DNA of the CDR3: TGTGCCATCAGTACACAGGGGGTAGGGAATCAGCCCCAGCATTTT. It specifies CAISTQGVGNQPQHF. The genes are TRBV10-3 and TRBJ1-5; 8 positions match TRBD1. The CDR3 runs 15 residues. The germline V gene encodes CDR1 ENHRY and CDR2 SYGVKD. V shed 5 bases and J 4 bases; nucleotides not matched to a gene: 7.

The V and J genes are TRBV6-5 and TRBJ2-5; 11 bases agree with TRBD1. V lost 4 bases, J lost 1 base, and 5 bases stayed unmatched. The CDR3 length is 16 residues. Germline V lookup: CDR1 MNHEY, CDR2 SVGAGI. CDR3 region: CASSSWTGGGQETQYF. CDR3 DNA: TGTGCCAGCAGTTCCTGGACAGGGGGCGGCCAAGAGACCCAGTACTTC.

The table lists this clonotype with a few counts. J is TRBJ1-1 and V is TRBV7-8; 9 nucleotides match TRBD1. The CDR3 is 15 residues long. Per germline, CDR1 SGHVS and CDR2 FQNEAQ. V gave up 5 bases and J gave up 4 bases; unmatched junction bases: 8. CDR3 protein: CASSRTGAVGTEAFF. The CDR3 DNA sequence: TGTGCCAGCAGCCGGACAGGGGCAGTGGGCACTGAAGCTTTCTTT.

The chain carries TRBV3-1 and TRBJ2-1, with D perhaps TRBD1 (5 bases). CDR3 length: 15 residues. Between the trimmed V and J ends, which lost 2 bases and 0 bases, there was a span of 8 bases. Germline CDR1 is LGHDT and CDR2 is YNNKEL (reference sequence). The CDR3 nucleotides read TGTGCCAGCAGCCAACAGGGTACCTCCTACAATGAGCAGTTCTTC. Its protein is CASSQQGTSYNEQFF.

This clonotype came up a few times. The J gene is TRBJ2-3, the V gene TRBV28; D is tentatively TRBD1 or TRBD2 (5 bases each). The CDR3 loop spans 14 amino acids. Trimming removed 3 bases at V and 5 bases at J, with 12 bases between. Germline CDR1 is MDHEN and CDR2 is SYDVKM. The CDR3 sequence: CASSFPGTGDTQYF. In nucleotides, the CDR3 is TGTGCCAGCAGTTTCCCCGGGACCGGAGATACGCAGTATTTT.

V usage is TRBV5-1 and J usage is TRBJ1-1, with no clear D. The CDR3 extends over 17 amino acids. Germline V gene data show CDR1 as SGHRS and CDR2 as YFSETQ. The V end was cut by 4 bases, the J end by 4 bases, with 23 bases between. CDR3 region: CASSLRLVGPGSTEAFF. CDR3 bases: TGCGCCAGCAGCCTCCGGCTAGTGGGCCCGGGGAGCACTGAAGCTTTCTTT.

The chain links TRBV4-1 to TRBJ2-1; a weak D match, TRBD1 (5 bases). The CDR3 contains 16 residues. Germline V CDR1 and CDR2: MGHRA, YSYEKL. V was cut by 0 bases and J by 7 bases, with 16 bases left in between. The CDR3 DNA is TGCGCCAGCAGCCAAGAGCGGCAGGGCCATAGGAATGAGCAGTTCTTC. It encodes CASSQERQGHRNEQFF.